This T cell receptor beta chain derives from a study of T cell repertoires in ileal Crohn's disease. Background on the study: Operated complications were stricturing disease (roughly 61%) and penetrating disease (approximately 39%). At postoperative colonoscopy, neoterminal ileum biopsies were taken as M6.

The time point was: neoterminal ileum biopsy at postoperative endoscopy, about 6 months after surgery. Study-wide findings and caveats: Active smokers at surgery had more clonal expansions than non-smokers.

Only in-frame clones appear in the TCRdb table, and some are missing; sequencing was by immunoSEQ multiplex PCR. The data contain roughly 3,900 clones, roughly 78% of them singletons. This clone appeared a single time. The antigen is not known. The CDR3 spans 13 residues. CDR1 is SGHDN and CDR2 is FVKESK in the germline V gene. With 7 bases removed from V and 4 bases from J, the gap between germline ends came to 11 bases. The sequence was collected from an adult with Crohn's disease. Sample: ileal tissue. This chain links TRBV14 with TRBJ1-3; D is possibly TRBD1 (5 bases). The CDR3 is CASMSTGGNTIYF. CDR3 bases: TGTGCCAGCATGAGCACAGGCGGAAACACCATATATTTT.